The 17 T cell receptor beta chains listed next were all sequenced from one sample in a study of blood T cells in healthy people across ages. Together with a sample-barcoded 5' primer, a J-beta primer mix was included in a second PCR lasting roughly 6 to 12 cycles. TCRdb re-called the 5' RACE reads with MiXCR, one entry per CDR3 protein. Seen here are 550,000 to 700,000 distinct CDR3 sequences, approximately 30% observed once, and the top ten hold roughly 20%. The sequencing input was blood. These receptors were collected from a woman in her seventies in good health.

This chain joins TRBV20-1 and TRBJ2-7; 7 bases agree with TRBD1. V was pared by 8 bases and J by 3 bases, with 7 bases of the junction left unmatched. The CDR3 totals 12 residues. The germline V gene has CDR1 DFQATT and CDR2 SNEGSKA (reference sequence). The CDR3 region is CSWGQGDYEQYF. The CDR3, as DNA: TGCAGTTGGGGCCAGGGGGACTACGAGCAGTACTTC.

This clonotype was observed a handful of times. The chain employs TRBV7-9 and TRBJ2-5; the D is unclear. Germline V gene lookup returns CDR1 SEHNR and CDR2 FQNEAQ (reference sequence). V was pared by 1 base and J by 8 bases, with 14 bases between. This CDR3 is built from 14 residues. In DNA form, the CDR3 reads TGTGCCAGCAGCTTAGACATGGCAAGCCCTACCCAGTACTTC. Protein: CASSLDMASPTQYF.

This clonotype appeared a few times. The chain combines TRBV20-1 with TRBJ1-4; 9 positions agree with TRBD1. CDR1 DFQATT and CDR2 SNEGSKA come from the germline V gene (reference sequence). Trimming removed 6 bases from V and 4 bases from J; junction bases left unmatched: 3. This CDR3 contains 13 residues. Here the CDR3 DNA reads TGCAGTGCAGGGACAGGGATTAATGAAAAACTGTTTTTT. This gives the protein CSAGTGINEKLFF.

This clonotype has a handful of counts. The chain joins TRBV3-1 to TRBJ1-2; tentatively, D is TRBD1 (5 bases). This CDR3 has 12 amino acids. V gave up 1 base and J gave up 7 bases, with 7 bases separating them. Germline assignment: CDR1 LGHDT and CDR2 YNNKEL (reference sequence). As DNA, the CDR3 is TGTGCCAGCAGCCAAGTGGGGGGTGGCTACACCTTC. Protein product: CASSQVGGGYTF.

The chain recombines TRBV7-3 with TRBJ1-1; D unresolved. V was clipped by 8 bases and J by 3 bases, with 13 bases between them. The length of the CDR3 is 13 residues. Per germline, CDR1 SGHTA and CDR2 FQGTGA. CDR3 DNA: TGTGCCAGCGGGCCCGGGCCGGACACTGAAGCTTTCTTT. This gives the protein CASGPGPDTEAFF.

This clonotype was observed a handful of times. The rearrangement joins TRBV11-3 to TRBJ2-2; TRBD1 agrees at 9 bases. Germline assignment: CDR1 SGHNT and CDR2 YENEEA. The ends lost 5 bases at V and 5 bases at J; junction bases unmatched: 6. The CDR3 spans 15 residues. The CDR3: CASSPGTGLTGELFF. CDR3 coding DNA: TGTGCCAGCAGCCCCGGGACAGGGCTGACCGGGGAGCTGTTTTTT.

The chain joins TRBV20-1 to TRBJ2-5, with D possibly being TRBD2 (5 bases). Germline V gene sequence: CDR1 DFQATT, CDR2 SNEGSKA (reference sequence). V was cut by 6 bases and J by 2 bases, with 16 bases left in between. The CDR3 is made up of 14 amino acids. CDR3 loop: CSAARAVRQETQYF. In DNA, the CDR3 is TGCAGTGCGGCCCGAGCGGTTCGTCAAGAGACCCAGTACTTC.

The V call is TRBV12-3 or TRBV12-4, the J call TRBJ2-7; no definite D call. The CDR3 has 15 amino acids. The V end lost 0 bases, the J end lost 4 bases, and 13 bases lay between the germline ends. For the CDR3, the DNA is TGTGCCAGCAGTTTAGCGGACGCGAATTCTTACGAGCAGTACTTC. It translates to CASSLADANSYEQYF.

The rearrangement joins TRBV29-1 to TRBJ1-2, with D unclear. The CDR3 runs 15 residues. With 0 bases removed from V and 0 bases from J, the gap between germline ends came to 11 bases. Germline V gene lookup returns CDR1 SQVTM and CDR2 ANQGSEA. DNA for the CDR3: TGCAGCGTTGAAGAGACCGTGGGGACTAACTATGGCTACACCTTC. This sequence encodes CSVEETVGTNYGYTF.

This clonotype has only a few counts. The chain uses TRBV10-3 and TRBJ2-1; 8 bases fit TRBD2. The CDR3 totals 15 residues. Germline V lookup: CDR1 ENHRY, CDR2 SYGVKD. J gave up 8 bases and V 3 bases, and 9 bases lay outside the gene matches. The DNA of the CDR3 is TGTGCCATCAGTGATACCCAGCGGGGGAGATATGAGCAGTTCTTC. It is translated as CAISDTQRGRYEQFF.

The CDR3 loop reads CASSFTSGRGDIQYF. CDR3 nucleotides: TGCGCCAGCAGTTTCACAAGCGGGAGAGGAGACATTCAGTACTTC. The chain combines TRBV5-1 with TRBJ2-4; 8 bases fit TRBD2. Germline lookup yields CDR1 SGHRS and CDR2 YFSETQ. V lost 5 bases and J lost 8; bases outside the gene matches: 12. The CDR3 covers 15 residues.

Only a few counts were recorded for this clonotype. V and J are TRBV29-1 and TRBJ2-1; D is perhaps TRBD1 (5 bases). The germline V gene has CDR1 SQVTM and CDR2 ANQGSEA. The CDR3 spans 17 residues. Trimming took off 0 bases at V and 0 bases at J, with 15 bases between the two ends. CDR3 amino acids: CSVEDVQGRGSYNEQFF. DNA of the CDR3: TGCAGCGTTGAAGATGTCCAGGGTAGGGGCTCCTACAATGAGCAGTTCTTC.

V and J are TRBV6-5 and TRBJ2-7; D is perhaps TRBD1 (6 bases). Per germline, CDR1 MNHEY and CDR2 SVGAGI. This CDR3 spans 14 amino acids. V lost 6 bases to trimming and J lost 3 bases, with 15 bases between them. CDR3 DNA: TGTGCCAGCAGGGAAACAGGGAGAGGCTACGAGCAGTACTTC. It encodes CASRETGRGYEQYF.

Only a few counts were recorded for this clonotype. This sequence joins TRBV5-1 and TRBJ1-5, with D maybe TRBD1 (6 bases). The CDR3 is 14 residues long. Looked up from germline, CDR1 is SGHRS and CDR2 is YFSETQ. The V gene lost 4 bases and the J gene lost 7 bases, with 15 bases spanning the gap. CDR3 in amino acids: CASSTHGGQQPQHF. The CDR3 nucleotides read TGCGCCAGCAGCACCCATGGGGGGCAACAGCCCCAGCATTTT. Combining the CDR3 with reference TRBV5-1 and TRBJ1-5 gives the whole variable domain KAGVTQTPRYLIKTRGQQVTLSCSPISGHRSVSWYQQTPGQGLQFLFEYFSETQRNKGNFPGRFSGRQFSNSRSEMNVSTLELGDSALYLCASSTHGGQQPQHFGDGTRLSIL.

The table lists this clonotype with a few counts. This CDR3 reads CASSQVQGSNTGELFF. CDR3 in DNA: TGTGCCAGCAGCCAAGTGCAGGGGAGCAACACCGGGGAGCTGTTTTTT. This chain connects TRBV4-2 to TRBJ2-2, with D tentatively TRBD1 (6 bases). This CDR3 has 16 residues. Trimming took off 1 base at V and 2 bases at J, with 11 bases between the two ends. Germline CDR1 is LGHNA and CDR2 is YNFKEQ.

This clonotype was detected only a few times. V gene TRBV3-1 combines with J gene TRBJ2-2; tentatively, D is TRBD1 or TRBD2 (5 bases each). Trimming took off 0 bases at V and 1 base at J, with 9 bases between the two ends. The germline gives CDR1 LGHDT, CDR2 YNNKEL (reference sequence). The CDR3 is 16 residues long. The CDR3 protein is CASSQDWGKNTGELFF. CDR3 nucleotide sequence: TGTGCCAGCAGCCAAGATTGGGGGAAGAACACCGGGGAGCTGTTTTTT.

The chain uses TRBV5-1 and TRBJ1-2; D may be TRBD1 (5 bases). The germline V and J ends were trimmed by 5 bases and 8 bases, with 19 bases remaining between them. Germline V lookup: CDR1 SGHRS, CDR2 YFSETQ. This CDR3 region has 14 residues. The CDR3 is CASRTSGTGGGYTF. CDR3 DNA sequence: TGCGCCAGCAGAACATCCGGGACCGGCGGCGGCTACACCTTC.